The sequence of this T cell receptor beta chain was determined in a study of CD8 T cells in ankylosing spondylitis. TCRdb reprocessed the 5' RACE reads via MiXCR and lists one record per CDR3 protein. The sample shows tens of thousands of distinct CDR3 sequences, 27% of them seen only once. The germline CDR1 and CDR2 sequences are SGHDN and FVKESK. The CDR3 runs to 15 residues. V shed 7 bases and J shed 4 bases, with 16 bases lying between them. The chain links TRBV14 to TRBJ2-2; D may be TRBD2 (6 bases). The sample was blood, either unsorted or a sorted T cell fraction (not recorded which). The TCR sequence derives from a male donor with ankylosing spondylitis or in good health (not recorded which). The CDR3 region is CASNPRRASTGELFF. CDR3 in DNA: TGTGCCAGCAACCCACGGAGGGCATCCACCGGGGAGCTGTTTTTT.